This T cell receptor (beta chain) was recorded in a study of cytomegalovirus exposure and HLA in healthy donors. Per the germline V gene, CDR1 is LNHNV and CDR2 is YYDKDF (reference sequence). V lost 1 base and J lost 8, with 13 bases in between. The CDR3 sequence is 14 residues long. Worth noting for this clone: The target antigen is unknown.

Findings of the study overall: There were some public TCRs occurring in many donors, but most TCR sequences were rare.

13 Jbeta primers and 60 Vbeta primers were used for the PCR. Using immunoSEQ multiplex PCR, the repertoire was profiled, and TCRdb retains in-frame clones only, with some absent. Among about 140,000 clones listed, roughly four fifths were seen once. The receptor was derived from a woman aged 40-49 years in good health and CMV-seronegative. The chain combines TRBV15 with TRBJ2-3; D unresolved. Specimen: PBMCs. The CDR3 region has the DNA TGTGCCACCAGCAGAGCCTCGACACAAGTTACGCAGTATTTT. This translates into CATSRASTQVTQYF.